This is a list of T cell receptor beta chains from one sample in a study of identifying expanded T cells in peripheral blood. Profiling relied on immunoSEQ multiplex PCR, and the TCRdb table lists in-frame clones only, not all of them. The sample shows about 58,000 clones, around 90% of them seen only once. The specimen was blood. The receptors here all came from a person aged 18-70 years in good health. CDR3s include the opening cysteine and the closing phenylalanine or tryptophan. The D gene is left open where the match is weak. Only part of the rows carry a size: once, few, many, or a class if the clone is expanded.

cdr3_aa,cdr3_nt,v_call,j_call,clone_size,d_call
CASSVMGTANEKLFF,TGTGCCAGCAGCGTAATGGGGACCGCGAATGAAAAACTGTTTTTT,TRBV7-2,TRBJ1-4,-,-
CASSPLLGTNEKLFF,TGTGCCAGCAGTCCCCTCCTTGGAACTAATGAAAAACTGTTTTTT,TRBV7-8,TRBJ1-4,-,-
CASSTQPGLYEQYF,TGTGCCAGTAGTACTCAACCAGGACTTTACGAGCAGTACTTC,TRBV19,TRBJ2-7,-,-
CASSLRLAGTRRTDTQYF,TGTGCCAGCAGTCTCAGACTAGCGGGGACTCGCCGCACAGATACGCAGTATTTT,TRBV28,TRBJ2-3,-,TRBD2
CASRPTEGGYTF,TGTGCCAGCAGACCGACAGAGGGTGGCTACACCTTC,TRBV6-6,TRBJ1-2,few,-
CASSQGIAGVGVVYGYTF,TGCGCCAGCAGCCAAGGGATTGCAGGGGTGGGGGTCGTCTATGGCTACACCTTC,TRBV4-3,TRBJ1-2,-,-
CASSPDRYQETQYF,TGTGCCAGCAGCCCGGACAGGTACCAAGAGACCCAGTACTTC,TRBV7-2,TRBJ2-5,-,TRBD1
CASRTGQLYEQYF,TGTGCCAGCAGGACGGGACAACTCTACGAGCAGTACTTC,TRBV2,TRBJ2-7,-,-
CASRGTDTQYF,TGTGCTAGCCGTGGGACAGATACGCAGTATTTT,TRBV12-5,TRBJ2-3,-,-
CASSRPGGEQYF,TGTGCCAGCAGCCGTCCGGGCGGCGAGCAGTACTTC,TRBV7-3,TRBJ2-7,-,-
CASSPGEGGPSDTQYF,TGTGCCAGCAGCCCAGGGGAAGGGGGACCGTCAGATACGCAGTATTTT,TRBV11-3,TRBJ2-3,-,-
CASSIDDIVGNTIYF,TGTGCCAGTAGTATAGACGACATAGTTGGAAACACCATATATTTT,TRBV19,TRBJ1-3,-,-
CASSPLRLRLSGANVLTF,TGTGCCAGCTCACCACTACGACTCAGACTTTCTGGGGCCAACGTCCTGACTTTC,TRBV18,TRBJ2-6,-,-
CASSLGTGGRATQYF,TGTGCCAGCAGCTTAGGCACGGGGGGCCGGGCGACCCAGTACTTC,TRBV11-2,TRBJ2-5,-,-
CASRTGDSYNSPLHF,TGCGCCAGCAGGACAGGCGACTCCTATAATTCACCCCTCCACTTT,TRBV4-3,TRBJ1-6,-,-
CAIPPGRTETQYF,TGTGCCATCCCCCCCGGACGGACAGAGACCCAGTACTTC,TRBV7-3,TRBJ2-5,-,-
CASSFSPTDTQYF,TGTGCCAGCAGTTTTAGCCCCACAGATACGCAGTATTTT,TRBV27,TRBJ2-3,once,-
CASSPPTSLTYEQYF,TGTGCCAGCTCACCCCCTACGTCGCTTACCTACGAGCAGTACTTC,TRBV18,TRBJ2-7,-,-
CASSLERDSSYEQYF,TGTGCCAGCAGCTTAGAGCGTGATAGCTCCTACGAGCAGTACTTC,TRBV7-8,TRBJ2-7,-,-
CASSLEGQGAYQPQHF,TGCGCCAGCAGCCTGGAGGGACAGGGGGCATATCAGCCCCAGCATTTT,TRBV5-1,TRBJ1-5,-,TRBD1
CASSVGTSTGPQHF,TGTGCCAGCAGCGTAGGGACCTCCACCGGGCCCCAGCATTTT,TRBV9,TRBJ1-5,-,-
CASSISGNTGELFF,TGTGCCAGTAGTATATCGGGGAACACCGGGGAGCTGTTTTTT,TRBV19,TRBJ2-2,-,-